Listed here are 11 T cell receptor beta chains from one sample, sequenced in a study of shared clonotypes between healthy human individuals (dated by TCRdb to 2018 to 2020). The library relied on the immunoSEQ multiplex PCR assay. Held by TCRdb, this immuneACCESS table contains in-frame sequences only and omits some clones. Under half of the omission traces to an unresolved V gene where checked; the cause of the rest is unknown. The table for this sample lists under 1,100,000 clones; roughly 70% of them were counted only once. The ten largest clones capture over 1.3% of the sample. Sequencing was carried out using memory CD4+ T cells sorted from blood. Taken with the paper, the label for cell subset or site translates to: CD45RA-negative fraction. The receptors come from a man younger than 35 in good health.

The chain recombines TRBV7-2 with TRBJ2-3; D may be TRBD2 (6 bases). V lost 7 bases and J 4 bases, leaving 18 bases between the germline ends. Germline lookup yields CDR1 SGHTA and CDR2 FQGNSA. CDR3 length: 15 amino acids. CDR3 coding DNA: TGTGCCAGCACGGCCTTCGTAGCGGCTGCAGATACGCAGTATTTT. It is translated as CASTAFVAAADTQYF.

The chain couples TRBV29-1 to TRBJ2-6; unclear D gene. The V gene lost 4 bases and the J gene lost 0 bases, with 10 bases spanning the gap. This CDR3 has 15 amino acids. Germline lookup yields CDR1 SQVTM and CDR2 ANQGSEA. The CDR3 loop is CSVGQENSGANVLTF. CDR3 in DNA: TGCAGCGTTGGGCAGGAAAACTCTGGGGCCAACGTCCTGACTTTC.

The chain employs TRBV7-6 and TRBJ2-7, with a tentative D call TRBD2 (6 bases). From germline, CDR1 is SGHVS and CDR2 FNYEAQ. This CDR3 contains 16 residues. V dropped 6 bases and J dropped 3 bases, with 21 bases sitting between them. As DNA, the CDR3 is TGTGCCAGCAGATTGCCACCAGCTAGCGACTACTACGAGCAGTACTTC. Translating it yields CASRLPPASDYYEQYF.

This chain connects TRBV10-1 to TRBJ2-5; D may correspond to TRBD1 or TRBD2 (5 bases each). Deletions cut 6 bases from V and 5 bases from J, with 13 bases between. The CDR3 spans 13 residues. CDR1 is WNHNN, CDR2 SYGVQD, per germline (reference sequence). CDR3 sequence reads: CASSPGLVETQYF. DNA for the CDR3: TGCGCCAGCAGCCCGGGGCTGGTGGAGACCCAGTACTTC.

The chain has TRBV6-6 and TRBJ2-1, with a tentative D call TRBD2 (6 bases). The CDR3 length is 12 residues. V was shortened by 2 bases and J by 9 bases, with 8 bases between the two germline ends. Germline V gives CDR1 MNHNY, CDR2 SVGAGI (reference sequence). The CDR3 DNA reads TGTGCCAGCAGTTACCCCGGGGGTGAGCAGTTCTTC. Its translation is CASSYPGGEQFF.

The J gene is TRBJ2-3, the V gene TRBV2, with unresolved D. Germline V gives CDR1 SNHLY, CDR2 FYNNEI. V gave up 8 bases and J gave up 2 bases, with 11 bases separating them. CDR3 size: 13 residues. The CDR3 nucleotides read TGTGCCAGCGGAGAGGTGATCACAGATACGCAGTATTTT. It codes for CASGEVITDTQYF.

The genes are TRBV19 and TRBJ2-1; perhaps TRBD1 as D (5 bases). There are 12 residues in the CDR3. Germline CDR1 and CDR2: LNHDA and SQIVND (reference sequence). The V end was cut by 8 bases, the J end by 12 bases, with 17 bases between. CDR3 loop: CASGWEPGLQFF. The CDR3 coding sequence is TGTGCCAGTGGATGGGAACCAGGGTTGCAGTTCTTC.

The V and J genes are TRBV4-2 and TRBJ2-7; weak D call: TRBD1 (5 bases). CDR1 and CDR2 (germline): LGHNA, YNFKEQ. Trimming took off 4 bases at V and 3 bases at J, with 13 bases between the two ends. The CDR3 contains 14 residues. CDR3 loop: CASSRSGLVYEQYF. The CDR3 DNA sequence: TGTGCCAGCAGCCGCTCAGGGTTAGTCTACGAGCAGTACTTC.

The rearrangement uses TRBV29-1 and TRBJ2-7; D is unresolved. CDR1 is SQVTM and CDR2 is ANQGSEA in the germline V gene. The CDR3 runs 13 residues. Trimming took off 4 bases at V and 2 bases at J, with 12 bases between the two ends. As DNA, the CDR3 is TGCAGCGTTGTTCGGCCACAGACCTACGAGCAGTACTTC. As protein: CSVVRPQTYEQYF.

The chain combines TRBV12-2 with TRBJ2-7. TRBV12-2 is labeled a pseudogene. The CDR3 loop spans 13 amino acids. CDR3 coding DNA: TGTGCAAGTCGCTTAGCGGGTGGTGGCGAGCAGTACTTC. This translates into CASRLAGGGEQYF.

This clone was found a few times. V usage is TRBV30 and J usage is TRBJ1-2, with a possible D match to TRBD1 (5 bases). This CDR3 is built from 13 residues. Trimming removed 5 bases from V and 8 bases from J, with 18 bases in between. The germline V gene encodes CDR1 GTSNPN and CDR2 SVGIG (reference sequence). In DNA, the CDR3 is TGTGCCTGGCAAAGCGGGGACTTCGGGGGCTACACCTTC. Residues: CAWQSGDFGGYTF.